This T cell receptor beta chain was obtained from a study of control samples from healthy donors and cancer patients (TCRdb year 2020). A word on this clone: Its binding antigen is unknown. No clone much larger than this one lies a single base away; base qualities are absent.

Per the germline V gene (reference sequence), MNHEY is the CDR1 and SMNVEV is the CDR2. Counted from cysteine to phenylalanine, this CDR3 has 12 amino acids. This entry keeps only the CDR3 DNA: 36 bases, framed from base 1. Trimming costs V 6 bases and J 1 base, and their ends lie 6 bases apart. The library was prepared using the immunoSEQ multiplex PCR assay. This immuneACCESS table, as held by TCRdb, lists in-frame sequences with V and J called but not all clones. Of the missing ones, under half trace to an unresolved V gene in checked studies; the others have no known cause. The sample data list about 100,000 clones, and over 75% of these were observed just once. The biggest ten clones account for 15% to 20% of the sample.

Specimen: blood. The rearranged segments are TRBV27 and TRBJ1-1, with a weak D call of TRBD1 (5 bases match). The receptor comes from a woman between 50 and 59 years old in good health. In nucleotide form, the sequence is TGTGCCAGCAGCACAGGGAACACTGAAGCTTTCTTT. Its protein reads: CASSTGNTEAFF.